These 16 T cell receptor beta chains came from one sample sequenced in a study of T cells in Graves' hyperthyroidism and ophthalmopathy. The investigators amplified TCR beta CDR3 regions from RNA transcripts. Initially, a first-round RT-PCR of the TCR CDR3 employed the HTBI primer set. TCRdb called the multiplex PCR reads again in MiXCR, with one record for every CDR3 protein. The sample includes a few hundred thousand distinct CDR3 sequences, 13% to 15% of them seen just once. The sequenced material came from blood. Every receptor here comes from a woman aged 25 to 45 with Graves' ophthalmopathy.

The sample holds many counts of this clonotype. CDR3 nucleotide sequence: TGCGCCAGCAGTATCCGTCCTACAGGGGGCGAGACCCAGTACTTC. Protein sequence: CASSIRPTGGETQYF. The chain joins TRBV10-2 to TRBJ2-5; the match to TRBD1 covers 9 bases. The CDR3 is 15 residues long. Trimming at V came to 5 bases and at J to 5 bases, leaving 9 bases not matched to a gene. Germline loops: CDR1 WSHSY, CDR2 SAAADI.

This chain uses TRBV13 with TRBJ2-5; D possibly corresponds to TRBD2 (5 bases). The germline gives CDR1 PRHDT, CDR2 FYEKMQ (reference sequence). Trimming shortened V by 5 bases and J by 6 bases, and 16 bases separated the two germline ends. The CDR3 is 14 residues long. CDR3 amino acids: CASSTRGPPQTQYF. The DNA of the CDR3 is TGTGCCAGCAGCACTCGCGGGCCCCCTCAGACCCAGTACTTC. Variable domain in full (rest from reference TRBV13 and TRBJ2-5): AAGVIQSPRHLIKEKRETATLKCYPIPRHDTVYWYQQGPGQDPQFLISFYEKMQSDKGSIPDRFSAQQFSDYHSELNMSSLELGDSALYFCASSTRGPPQTQYFGPGTRLLVL.

This clonotype was seen only a few times. The rearrangement joins TRBV5-5 to TRBJ2-2; unclear D gene. The V end was cut by 2 bases, the J end by 5 bases, with 10 bases between. This CDR3 is built from 14 residues. Germline V gene lookup returns CDR1 SGHKS and CDR2 YYEKEE (reference sequence). CDR3 region: CASSFSLSTGELFF. For the CDR3, the DNA is TGTGCCAGCAGCTTCTCCCTGAGTACCGGGGAGCTGTTTTTT.

In this sample, this clonotype turned up many times. The V gene is TRBV7-2, the J gene TRBJ2-7; a possible D gene is TRBD1 (7 bases). This CDR3 comprises 15 residues. The germline V and J ends were trimmed by 4 bases and 4 bases, with 17 bases remaining between them. Germline CDR1 reads SGHTA; CDR2 reads FQGNSA. In DNA form, the CDR3 reads TGTGCCAGCAGCTCCAGGACAGGAGGGTCATACGAGCAGTACTTC. Protein: CASSSRTGGSYEQYF. Full variable domain (outside the CDR3, taken from reference TRBV7-2 and TRBJ2-7): GAGVSQSPSNKVTEKGKDVELRCDPISGHTALYWYRQSLGQGLEFLIYFQGNSAPDKSGLPSDRFSAERTGGSVSTLTIQRTQQEDSAVYLCASSSRTGGSYEQYFGPGTRLTVT.

This clonotype was recorded many times. The rearrangement uses TRBV2 and TRBJ2-5, with D perhaps TRBD1 (5 bases). The V gene lost 8 bases and the J gene lost 0 bases, with 10 bases spanning the gap. Germline V gene lookup returns CDR1 SNHLY and CDR2 FYNNEI. This CDR3 has 13 residues. CDR3 residues: CASHRTYQETQYF. The CDR3 bases are TGTGCCAGCCACAGGACCTACCAAGAGACCCAGTACTTC.

Many counts were recorded for this clonotype. This rearrangement joins TRBV12-3 or TRBV12-4 to TRBJ1-5; weak D call: TRBD1 (6 bases). V was pared by 7 bases and J by 3 bases, with 13 bases between. This CDR3 comprises 14 residues. For the CDR3, the DNA is TGTGCCAGCACCTCACAGGGAAACAATCAGCCCCAGCATTTT. It specifies CASTSQGNNQPQHF.

There are many counts of this clonotype. V and J are TRBV20-1 and TRBJ2-5, with D possibly TRBD2 on 5 matching bases. Germline V gives CDR1 DFQATT, CDR2 SNEGSKA (reference sequence). The CDR3 spans 13 residues. V lost 6 bases to trimming and J lost 3 bases, with 14 bases between them. CDR3 amino acids: CSASLGIEETQYF. The CDR3 DNA reads as TGCAGTGCCAGCCTCGGGATAGAAGAGACCCAGTACTTC.

The chain employs TRBV29-1 and TRBJ1-6; the D gene is possibly TRBD1 (6 bases). Germline V lookup: CDR1 SQVTM, CDR2 ANQGSEA. Trimming removed 4 bases at V and 9 bases at J, with 13 bases between. The CDR3 is made up of 13 amino acids. The CDR3 coding sequence is TGCAGCGTTGGGACAGAGGAGGCTTCACCCCTCCACTTT. Translation: CSVGTEEASPLHF.

This clonotype appeared many times. This chain connects TRBV15 to TRBJ2-7; D remains unclear. CDR3 size: 14 residues. Germline lookup yields CDR1 LNHNV and CDR2 YYDKDF (reference sequence). Trimming pared 9 bases from V and 5 bases from J, leaving 20 bases between. In DNA form, the CDR3 reads TGTGCCACATCCTTGAGAACGGAACGTGACGAGCAGTACTTC. As protein: CATSLRTERDEQYF.

This clonotype was seen many times. The J gene is TRBJ2-1, the V gene TRBV18, with a possible D match to TRBD1 (5 bases). Germline V gene data show CDR1 as KGHSH and CDR2 as LQKENI. The CDR3 is made up of 14 amino acids. V gave up 3 bases and J gave up 5 bases, with 11 bases separating them. The CDR3 reads CASSPVYRHNEQFF. The CDR3 coding sequence is TGTGCCAGCTCACCGGTATACAGGCACAATGAGCAGTTCTTC. Looking up the rest from reference TRBV18 and TRBJ2-1 gives the full variable domain: NAGVMQNPRHLVRRRGQEARLRCSPMKGHSHVYWYRQLPEEGLKFMVYLQKENIIDESGMPKERFSAEFPKEGPSILRIQQVVRGDSAAYFCASSPVYRHNEQFFGPGTRLTVL.

The table lists this clonotype with many counts. The chain links TRBV30 to TRBJ1-5; 7 bases map to TRBD1. There are 16 residues in the CDR3. Germline V gene sequence: CDR1 GTSNPN, CDR2 SVGIG (reference sequence). V gave up 1 base and J gave up 3 bases; unmatched junction bases: 9. The CDR3 protein is CAWSGRQGWANQPQHF. The DNA for the CDR3 is TGTGCCTGGAGTGGACGACAGGGCTGGGCCAATCAGCCCCAGCATTTT. The variable domain in full, completed from reference TRBV30 and TRBJ1-5, reads SQTIHQWPATLVQPVGSPLSLECTVEGTSNPNLYWYRQAAGRGLQLLFYSVGIGQISSEVPQNLSASRPQDRQFILSSKKLLLSDSGFYLCAWSGRQGWANQPQHFGDGTRLSIL.

This clonotype was seen many times. In nucleotides, the CDR3 is TGTGCCAGCAGCTTAACCATTGCCGGGGAGCTGTTTTTT. It translates to CASSLTIAGELFF. J is TRBJ2-2 and V is TRBV11-2; no reliable D call. V was cut by 2 bases and J by 6 bases, with 7 bases left in between. CDR3 size: 13 residues. Germline V gene sequence: CDR1 SGHAT, CDR2 FQNNGV.

The table lists this clonotype with a few counts. The rearrangement links TRBV20-1 to TRBJ2-1; D is possibly TRBD1 (6 bases). The V gene's germline CDR1 is DFQATT and CDR2 SNEGSKA (reference sequence). The CDR3 sequence is 16 residues long. Between the trimmed V and J ends, which lost 5 bases and 8 bases, there was a span of 25 bases. The CDR3 coding sequence is TGCAGTGCTTTTCCAAGAGCAGGAGCAGGGGTGCATGAGCAGTTCTTC. Its translation is CSAFPRAGAGVHEQFF.

In its sample, this clonotype was seen many times. The chain recombines TRBV29-1 with TRBJ1-5; TRBD1 might be the D (5 bases). CDR1 and CDR2 from the germline V gene are SQVTM and ANQGSEA. The CDR3 contains 14 residues. CDR3 region: CSEPGFQGNQPQHF. CDR3 nucleotide sequence: TGCAGTGAACCAGGGTTTCAGGGCAATCAGCCCCAGCATTTT.

As for this clonotype: Since a much larger clone is just one base distant, this may be a read error. The chain carries TRBV15 and TRBJ1-5; no firm D call. Trimming removed 1 base from V and 11 bases from J, with 21 bases in between. Germline lookup yields CDR1 LNHNV and CDR2 YYDKDF (reference sequence). The CDR3 loop spans 16 amino acids. CDR3: CATSRVGGKGSRAQHF. The CDR3 DNA reads as TGTGCCACCAGCAGAGTGGGTGGGAAAGGGTCCAGAGCCCAGCATTTT.

At least ten counts were recorded for this clonotype. The chain has TRBV11-3 and TRBJ1-5, with D perhaps TRBD1 (6 bases). The CDR3 has 14 amino acids. Looked up from germline, CDR1 is SGHNT and CDR2 is YENEEA. Trimming took 6 bases from V and 0 from J, leaving 9 bases between them. CDR3 in DNA: TGTGCCAGCAGAGGACAGAATAGCAATCAGCCCCAGCATTTT. Protein product: CASRGQNSNQPQHF.